These 22 T cell receptor beta chains share one sample of origin, sequenced in a study of OX40 agonist ivuxolimab in advanced cancers. Libraries were prepared by immunoSEQ multiplex PCR; TCRdb keeps only in-frame clonotypes and omits some of them. The sample yields approximately 59,000 clones, 75% to 90% seen once. Sequencing was performed on CD4+ or CD8+ T cells sorted from blood, taken in a trial of the OX40 agonist ivuxolimab. These receptor sequences come from an adult with an advanced solid tumor such as melanoma, head and neck, liver or kidney cancer.

The table lists this clone with a count of one. This sequence joins TRBV5-6 and TRBJ2-6; D not resolved. V lost 4 bases, J lost 4 bases, and 9 bases lay in between. The CDR3 extends over 14 amino acids. CDR1 is SGHDT, CDR2 YYEEEE, per germline. CDR3 coding DNA: TGTGCCAGCAGCCCCCTGGCCGGGGCCAACGTCCTGACTTTC. Its translation: CASSPLAGANVLTF. The full variable domain, rest sourced from reference TRBV5-6 and TRBJ2-6, is DAGVTQSPTHLIKTRGQQVTLRCSPKSGHDTVSWYQQALGQGPQFIFQYYEEEERQRGNFPDRFSGHQFPNYSSELNVNALLLGDSALYLCASSPLAGANVLTFGAGSRLTVL.

CDR3: CASSIGSGGTQYF. In DNA form, the CDR3 reads TGTGCCAGTAGTATAGGATCGGGAGGGACCCAGTACTTC. The chain recombines TRBV19 with TRBJ2-5; 7 bases are a match to TRBD2. CDR1 LNHDA and CDR2 SQIVND come from the germline V gene (reference sequence). J was trimmed by 7 bases and V by 1 base; bases with no gene match: 3. This CDR3 spans 13 amino acids.

The chain carries TRBV7-2 and TRBJ2-2, with 11 bases matching TRBD2. Germline CDR1 reads SGHTA; CDR2 reads FQGNSA. The CDR3 has 15 residues. The V segment lost 2 bases and the J segment 6 bases; nucleotides outside the gene matches: 2. The CDR3 region is CASSLLLAGAGELFF. The DNA of the CDR3 is TGTGCCAGCAGCTTATTACTAGCGGGAGCCGGGGAGCTGTTTTTT.

The V call is TRBV28, the J call TRBJ2-1; 8 nucleotides align to TRBD2. Germline V gene sequence: CDR1 MDHEN, CDR2 SYDVKM. The ends lost 8 bases at V and 4 bases at J; junction bases unmatched: 13. This CDR3 spans 16 amino acids. CDR3 DNA: TGTGCCAGCTCAACTAGCGGACTCCATAGGTACAATGAGCAGTTCTTC. Translated: CASSTSGLHRYNEQFF.

This clone was seen just once. The chain uses TRBV28 and TRBJ1-1; D may be TRBD1 (6 bases). This CDR3 has 16 amino acids. Trimming shortened V by 4 bases and J by 0 bases, and 15 bases separated the two germline ends. Germline V CDR1 and CDR2: MDHEN, SYDVKM. CDR3 region: CASSSPGGAMNTEAFF. As DNA, the CDR3 is TGTGCCAGCAGTTCCCCGGGGGGGGCTATGAACACTGAAGCTTTCTTT.

This rearrangement joins TRBV28 to TRBJ1-6; D is perhaps TRBD1 (5 bases). Deletions cut 4 bases from V and 8 bases from J, with 12 bases between. The CDR3 contains 14 residues. Germline V gene lookup returns CDR1 MDHEN and CDR2 SYDVKM. The CDR3 DNA follows: TGTGCCAGCAGTTCGGCGGGGGAATATTCACCCCTCCACTTT. Amino acids: CASSSAGEYSPLHF. Based on the CDR3 plus reference TRBV28 and TRBJ1-6, the full variable domain is DVKVTQSSRYLVKRTGEKVFLECVQDMDHENMFWYRQDPGLGLRLIYFSYDVKMKEKGDIPEGYSVSREKKERFSLILESASTNQTSMYLCASSSAGEYSPLHFGNGTRLTVT.

This chain links TRBV18 with TRBJ1-2; D unclear. V was shortened by 0 bases and J by 4 bases, with 15 bases between the two germline ends. Germline-derived CDR1 and CDR2 are KGHSH and LQKENI. The CDR3 runs 16 residues. The CDR3 loop is CASSPPHMALTYGYTF. In DNA form, the CDR3 reads TGTGCCAGCTCACCACCTCATATGGCGTTAACCTATGGCTACACCTTC.

This sequence joins TRBV11-1 and TRBJ2-5; the D is unclear. The end of the DNA is better explained by TRBJ2-7, so the J call may be wrong. This CDR3 is 14 amino acids long. Germline assignment: CDR1 SGHAT and CDR2 FQDESV (reference sequence). The CDR3 region has the DNA TGTGCCAGCAGCCCGAGTCCTAGTCTCCACGAGCAGTACTTC. It encodes CASSPSPSLHEQYF.

This rearrangement joins TRBV18 to TRBJ1-5; 11 nucleotides agree with TRBD1. The CDR3 covers 21 residues. Per germline, CDR1 KGHSH and CDR2 LQKENI. Trimming took 5 bases from V and 0 from J; bases not matched to a gene: 18. The chain's CDR3 is CASSAGTGGRFIQDSNQPQHF. DNA of the CDR3: TGTGCCAGCTCAGCCGGGACAGGGGGACGCTTCATCCAAGATAGCAATCAGCCCCAGCATTTT.

The chain has TRBV15 and TRBJ1-5, with D tentatively TRBD1 (6 bases). Deletions cut 0 bases from V and 6 bases from J, with 15 bases between. The CDR3 runs 16 residues. Per germline, CDR1 LNHNV and CDR2 YYDKDF (reference sequence). The CDR3: CATSRESGGAGQPQHF. In nucleotides, the CDR3 is TGTGCCACCAGCAGAGAATCGGGGGGCGCAGGTCAGCCCCAGCATTTT.

The genes are TRBV7-9 and TRBJ1-2, with D uncertain. Trimming left V 4 bases short and J 6 bases short, with 12 bases between. This CDR3 comprises 13 residues. Germline values: CDR1 SEHNR, CDR2 FQNEAQ (reference sequence). This chain's CDR3 is CASSWALSDGYTF. The CDR3 DNA reads TGTGCCAGCAGCTGGGCACTCAGTGATGGCTACACCTTC.

This chain uses TRBV7-8 with TRBJ2-3; 9 nucleotides line up with TRBD2. Germline V CDR1 and CDR2: SGHVS, FQNEAQ. V was clipped by 3 bases and J by 2 bases; unmatched bases: 3. CDR3 length equals 15 residues. The chain's CDR3 is CASSFLAGSTDTQYF. CDR3 sequence (DNA): TGTGCCAGCAGCTTTCTAGCGGGATCCACAGATACGCAGTATTTT.

V usage is TRBV2 and J usage is TRBJ2-5, with 10 bases identical to TRBD1. V dropped 3 bases and J dropped 5; count of bases not matched to a gene: 6. Germline CDR1 reads SNHLY; CDR2 reads FYNNEI. The CDR3 runs 15 residues. As DNA, the CDR3 is TGTGCCAGCAGTGATACAGGACAGGGGGGCGAGACCCAGTACTTC. Protein product: CASSDTGQGGETQYF. Full variable domain (remainder filled in from reference TRBV2 and TRBJ2-5): EPEVTQTPSHQVTQMGQEVILRCVPISNHLYFYWYRQILGQKVEFLVSFYNNEISEKSEIFDDQFSVERPDGSNFTLKIRSTKLEDSAMYFCASSDTGQGGETQYFGPGTRLLVL.

The V call is TRBV6-1, the J call TRBJ2-1, with TRBD2 matching 11 bases. V lost 4 bases and J lost 12; bases outside the gene matches: 5. This CDR3 is 13 amino acids long. Germline V gene data show CDR1 as MNHNS and CDR2 as SASEGT. CDR3 coding DNA: TGTGCCAGCAGTGGGACTAGCGGGCAGAGGCAGTTCTTC. Protein: CASSGTSGQRQFF.

V and J are TRBV10-2 and TRBJ1-5; D is perhaps TRBD1 (6 bases). Germline V gene data show CDR1 as WSHSY and CDR2 as SAAADI. The CDR3 consists of 14 residues. Trimming took off 4 bases at V and 7 bases at J, with 14 bases between the two ends. This CDR3 is CASSVQGTRQPQHF. The CDR3 DNA is TGCGCCAGCAGTGTACAGGGCACCCGCCAGCCCCAGCATTTT.

The rearrangement links TRBV4-2 to TRBJ2-1; D ambiguous. V was pared by 1 base and J by 0 bases, with 7 bases between. The CDR3 sequence is 15 residues long. Germline-derived CDR1 and CDR2 are LGHNA and YNFKEQ. The CDR3 loop reads CASSQGVSSYNEQFF. In DNA, the CDR3 is TGTGCCAGCAGCCAAGGCGTGAGCTCCTACAATGAGCAGTTCTTC.

The chain has TRBV19 and TRBJ1-3, with 8 bases matching TRBD1. V was clipped by 3 bases and J by 4 bases; unmatched bases: 5. CDR3 length equals 15 residues. CDR1 is LNHDA, CDR2 SQIVND, per germline (reference sequence). Here the CDR3 DNA reads TGTGCCAGTAGTATGGTTCGGACAGGGGGAAACACCATATATTTT. The encoded protein is CASSMVRTGGNTIYF.

This chain uses TRBV6-1 with TRBJ2-1; maybe TRBD1 (5 bases). The germline gives CDR1 MNHNS, CDR2 SASEGT. The CDR3 covers 14 residues. V lost 6 bases and J 7 bases, leaving 16 bases between the germline ends. CDR3: CASRITGYRNEQFF. The CDR3 region has the DNA TGTGCCAGCAGAATAACAGGATATAGGAATGAGCAGTTCTTC.

The chain employs TRBV5-4 and TRBJ2-6; possibly TRBD2 for D (6 bases). The V gene's germline CDR1 is SGHNT and CDR2 YYREEE (reference sequence). The CDR3 totals 16 residues. Trimming left V 0 bases short and J 0 bases short, with 7 bases between. CDR3 coding DNA: TGTGCCAGCAGCTTGGCCGGGGGCTCTGGGGCCAACGTCCTGACTTTC. It encodes CASSLAGGSGANVLTF.

V is TRBV19 and J is TRBJ2-6; TRBD1 is a possible D gene (6 bases). The CDR3 totals 18 residues. The V gene lost 3 bases and the J gene lost 2 bases, with 17 bases spanning the gap. Per the germline V gene, CDR1 is LNHDA and CDR2 is SQIVND (reference sequence). CDR3 region: CASSIPWAGAPGANVLTF. In nucleotides, the CDR3 is TGTGCCAGTAGTATCCCCTGGGCAGGGGCTCCTGGGGCCAACGTCCTGACTTTC.

The V and J genes are TRBV5-8 and TRBJ1-2; D is possibly TRBD1 (6 bases). This CDR3 is 15 amino acids long. Looked up from germline, CDR1 is SGHTS and CDR2 is YDEGEE. The V gene lost 4 bases and the J gene lost 0 bases, with 13 bases spanning the gap. CDR3 nucleotide sequence: TGTGCCAGCAGCCGGACAGCACATCCTAACTATGGCTACACCTTC. Its translation: CASSRTAHPNYGYTF.

The chain carries TRBV5-8 and TRBJ2-3; D unclear. The V end was cut by 0 bases, the J end by 1 base, with 3 bases between. Germline V CDR1 and CDR2: SGHTS, YDEGEE. The CDR3 extends over 13 amino acids. As DNA, the CDR3 is TGTGCCAGCAGCTTGGAACGCACAGATACGCAGTATTTT. This translates into CASSLERTDTQYF. Variable domain in full (rest from reference TRBV5-8 and TRBJ2-3): EAGVTQSPTHLIKTRGQQATLRCSPISGHTSVYWYQQALGLGLQFLLWYDEGEERNRGNFPPRFSGRQFPNYSSELNVNALELEDSALYLCASSLERTDTQYFGPGTRLTVL.